The 32 T cell receptor beta chains below come from one sample, sequenced in a study of cytomegalovirus exposure and HLA in healthy donors. Libraries were prepared by immunoSEQ multiplex PCR; TCRdb keeps only in-frame clonotypes and omits some of them. The sample holds tens of thousands of clones, 90% to 95% seen once. Sequencing used PBMCs. All receptors derive from a woman aged 18-29 years in good health and CMV-seronegative.

V is TRBV2 and J is TRBJ1-5; 7 bases align to TRBD1. Trimming at V came to 6 bases and at J to 5 bases, leaving 4 bases not matched to a gene. The CDR3 consists of 13 residues. CDR1 and CDR2 from the germline V gene are SNHLY and FYNNEI. The CDR3 bases are TGTGCCAGCAGGGACAGGCTGCATCAGCCCCAGCATTTT. Its protein is CASRDRLHQPQHF.

The rearrangement links TRBV14 to TRBJ1-1; D is unclear. Trimming took 7 bases from V and 5 from J, leaving 14 bases between them. The CDR3 runs to 13 residues. Germline V gene lookup returns CDR1 SGHDN and CDR2 FVKESK. CDR3 residues: CASTFSSETEAFF. CDR3 nucleotides: TGTGCCAGCACCTTCTCCAGTGAAACTGAAGCTTTCTTT.

The chain carries TRBV7-2 and TRBJ1-2; D not certain. Trimming pared 2 bases from V and 5 bases from J, leaving 9 bases between. Germline loops: CDR1 SGHTA, CDR2 FQGNSA. This CDR3 comprises 13 residues. The DNA of the CDR3 is TGTGCCAGCAGCTTAACGGAGAAGTATGGCTACACCTTC. This translates into CASSLTEKYGYTF.

The chain couples TRBV27 to TRBJ2-5; the match to TRBD2 covers 8 bases. V lost 10 bases to trimming and J lost 3 bases; unmatched junction nucleotides: 7. This CDR3 is built from 13 residues. Germline V gives CDR1 MNHEY, CDR2 SMNVEV (reference sequence). CDR3 sequence: CATRSGSEETQYF. The DNA for the CDR3 is TGTGCCACGCGGAGCGGGAGTGAAGAGACCCAGTACTTC.

The J gene is TRBJ2-5, the V gene TRBV30; tentative D call: TRBD1 (5 bases). The CDR3 runs 13 residues. The germline gives CDR1 GTSNPN, CDR2 SVGIG (reference sequence). Trimming removed 1 base from V and 4 bases from J, with 10 bases in between. CDR3 nucleotides: TGTGCCTGGAGTGAAGACAGAGTAGAGACCCAGTACTTC. This translates into CAWSEDRVETQYF.

V usage is TRBV19 and J usage is TRBJ2-7; TRBD2 aligns across 10 bases. The CDR3 totals 17 residues. Germline V gives CDR1 LNHDA, CDR2 SQIVND (reference sequence). J gave up 1 base and V 2 bases, and 8 bases lay outside the gene matches. CDR3 in DNA: TGTGCCAGTAGTATACAGCGGGAGGGCCTACTTTCCTACGAGCAGTACTTC. Its protein is CASSIQREGLLSYEQYF.

The chain joins TRBV7-2 to TRBJ1-2; possible D gene TRBD1, 5 bases. Germline CDR1 SGHTA, CDR2 FQGNSA. This CDR3 spans 13 amino acids. The V gene lost 5 bases and the J gene lost 0 bases, with 7 bases spanning the gap. CDR3 bases: TGTGCCAGCAGCCCAGGGACTAACTATGGCTACACCTTC. It is translated as CASSPGTNYGYTF.

The chain carries TRBV7-8 and TRBJ2-5, with D perhaps TRBD1 (6 bases). The germline gives CDR1 SGHVS, CDR2 FQNEAQ. Trimming shortened V by 3 bases and J by 1 base, and 6 bases separated the two germline ends. This CDR3 spans 13 amino acids. This chain's CDR3 is CASSLDSQETQYF. Here the CDR3 DNA reads TGTGCCAGCAGCTTGGACAGCCAAGAGACCCAGTACTTC.

In nucleotides, the CDR3 is TGTGCCAGCAGCCACCTAGGTGACTCCTACAATGAGCAGTTCTTC. This gives the protein CASSHLGDSYNEQFF. The chain carries TRBV7-6 and TRBJ2-1; no clear D gene. Trimming left V 5 bases short and J 0 bases short, with 11 bases between. The germline V gene has CDR1 SGHVS and CDR2 FNYEAQ. The CDR3 covers 15 residues. Using reference TRBV7-6 and TRBJ2-1 for the parts outside the CDR3, the full variable domain is GAGVSQSPRYKVTKRGQDVALRCDPISGHVSLYWYRQALGQGPEFLTYFNYEAQQDKSGLPNDRFSAERPEGSISTLTIQRTEQRDSAMYRCASSHLGDSYNEQFFGPGTRLTVL.

This chain links TRBV27 with TRBJ2-7, with 12 bases fitting TRBD2. This CDR3 comprises 16 residues. V gave up 5 bases and J gave up 2 bases; unmatched junction bases: 7. CDR1 is MNHEY and CDR2 is SMNVEV in the germline V gene (reference sequence). CDR3 amino acids: CASSLPGLAGPYEQYF. The DNA for the CDR3 is TGTGCCAGCAGTCTTCCCGGACTAGCGGGACCCTACGAGCAGTACTTC.

This clone was counted once. The rearrangement joins TRBV27 to TRBJ2-7; 8 nucleotides match TRBD2. CDR3 length: 14 residues. The ends lost 6 bases at V and 5 bases at J; junction bases unmatched: 9. Germline CDR1 and CDR2: MNHEY and SMNVEV (reference sequence). The CDR3: CASRRSGSLDEQYF. CDR3 coding DNA: TGTGCCAGCAGGCGCAGCGGGAGCCTAGACGAGCAGTACTTC.

This clone has a single count. The rearrangement joins TRBV18 to TRBJ2-6; 9 nucleotides agree with TRBD1. Trimming took 0 bases from V and 0 from J; bases not matched to a gene: 6. This CDR3 contains 19 residues. Germline CDR1 reads KGHSH; CDR2 reads LQKENI. CDR3 in DNA: TGTGCCAGCTCACCACCGGAGGGACAGGGATCCTCTGGGGCCAACGTCCTGACTTTC. As protein: CASSPPEGQGSSGANVLTF.

This clone appeared once. CDR3 protein: CASTPDGASTDTQYF. The DNA of the CDR3 is TGTGCCAGCACCCCCGACGGAGCTAGCACAGATACGCAGTATTTT. The chain uses TRBV2 and TRBJ2-3; D not resolved. The V gene lost 7 bases and the J gene lost 0 bases, with 14 bases spanning the gap. The CDR3 runs to 15 residues. CDR1 is SNHLY and CDR2 is FYNNEI in the germline V gene.

The rearrangement joins TRBV6-5 to TRBJ2-5, with D possibly being TRBD1 (6 bases). The CDR3 is made up of 15 amino acids. Germline V lookup: CDR1 MNHEY, CDR2 SVGAGI. Trimming pared 5 bases from V and 4 bases from J, leaving 17 bases between. Here the CDR3 reads CASSLSTGWGETQYF. Here the CDR3 DNA reads TGTGCCAGCAGTCTCTCGACAGGTTGGGGAGAGACCCAGTACTTC.

This rearrangement joins TRBV11-2 to TRBJ1-1, with D maybe TRBD1 (6 bases). The germline V gene has CDR1 SGHAT and CDR2 FQNNGV. V was cut by 3 bases and J by 7 bases, with 24 bases left in between. This CDR3 contains 17 residues. CDR3 nucleotide sequence: TGTGCCAGCAGCTTCCGAAATCTGAGACAGGCGCCACTTGAAGCTTTCTTT. Amino acid sequence: CASSFRNLRQAPLEAFF.

This chain uses TRBV9 with TRBJ1-2; 7 nucleotides line up with TRBD1. This CDR3 has 15 amino acids. Germline values: CDR1 SGDLS, CDR2 YYNGEE. Trimming at V came to 4 bases and at J to 0 bases, leaving 6 bases not matched to a gene. CDR3 DNA sequence: TGTGCCAGCAGCAGGGAGACAGGGTCTAACTATGGCTACACCTTC. This encodes CASSRETGSNYGYTF.

V and J are TRBV5-1 and TRBJ2-7; 9 nucleotides match TRBD1. The V gene's germline CDR1 is SGHRS and CDR2 YFSETQ. The junction had 5 bases not matched to a gene; V was cut back by 4 bases and J by 3 bases. The CDR3 consists of 14 residues. CDR3 sequence: CASSILTGGYEQYF. The CDR3 nucleotides read TGCGCCAGCAGCATCCTGACAGGGGGCTACGAGCAGTACTTC.

This chain connects TRBV2 to TRBJ2-7; 8 nucleotides align to TRBD2. The CDR3 loop spans 16 amino acids. Germline assignment: CDR1 SNHLY and CDR2 FYNNEI. The trim removed 7 bases at V and 0 bases at J, leaving 11 bases unmatched. The CDR3 DNA is TGTGCCAGCACCCTACAGAAGCGGGGGCCCTCCTACGAGCAGTACTTC. Translated, it gives CASTLQKRGPSYEQYF.

V gene TRBV5-4 combines with J gene TRBJ2-3; 7 bases map to TRBD2. CDR3 size: 17 residues. Per the germline V gene, CDR1 is SGHNT and CDR2 is YYREEE (reference sequence). The ends lost 2 bases at V and 6 bases at J; junction bases unmatched: 15. The CDR3 loop reads CASSLAFGTNGPDTQYF. In DNA, the CDR3 is TGTGCCAGCAGCTTAGCGTTTGGGACTAATGGGCCCGATACGCAGTATTTT.

This chain links TRBV6-7 with TRBJ2-5; 7 bases match TRBD2. TRBV6-7 falls under the ORF class, with uncertain function. The V segment lost 5 bases and the J segment 0 bases; nucleotides outside the gene matches: 12. This CDR3 has 17 residues. The CDR3 bases are TGTGCCAGCAGTCAGCCGGATATAGCGGGCCACCAAGAGACCCAGTACTTC. Translated: CASSQPDIAGHQETQYF.

This chain connects TRBV2 to TRBJ2-5; a weak D match, TRBD1 (6 bases). There are 14 residues in the CDR3. V lost 8 bases to trimming and J lost 1 base, with 14 bases between them. Germline loops: CDR1 SNHLY, CDR2 FYNNEI. CDR3 residues: CASGRDNGQETQYF. As DNA, the CDR3 is TGTGCCAGCGGCCGGGACAATGGCCAAGAGACCCAGTACTTC.

This chain uses TRBV2 with TRBJ1-5; the D gene is possibly TRBD1 (5 bases). Trimming removed 4 bases from V and 5 bases from J, with 12 bases in between. The CDR3 has 14 amino acids. The V gene's germline CDR1 is SNHLY and CDR2 FYNNEI. CDR3 amino acids: CASSVEGGDQPQHF. CDR3 DNA: TGTGCCAGCAGTGTCGAGGGAGGGGATCAGCCCCAGCATTTT.

Comment on this clone: Other DNA sequences in the sample encode the same CDR3. This rearrangement joins TRBV9 to TRBJ2-6, with D possibly being TRBD2 (5 bases). The V end was cut by 0 bases, the J end by 4 bases, with 8 bases between. The germline CDR1 and CDR2 sequences are SGDLS and YYNGEE. The CDR3 consists of 15 residues. The DNA of the CDR3 is TGTGCCAGCAGCGTAGCGGGGTCCGGGGCCAACGTCCTGACTTTC. Translating gives CASSVAGSGANVLTF.

The CDR3 bases are TGTGCCAGCAGCCCTGCTATAAAAGCGAACAATGAGCAGTTCTTC. Protein sequence: CASSPAIKANNEQFF. This chain uses TRBV7-9 with TRBJ2-1; D is uncertain. The CDR3 is 15 residues long. CDR1 SEHNR and CDR2 FQNEAQ come from the germline V gene (reference sequence). The V and J ends lost 5 bases and 5 bases respectively, with 16 bases between them.

The rearrangement uses TRBV5-1 and TRBJ2-3; TRBD2 agrees at 9 bases. The CDR3 runs to 17 residues. CDR1 and CDR2 (germline): SGHRS, YFSETQ. After removal of 0 bases from V and 0 bases from J, the junction contained 5 bases not matched to a gene. The CDR3 DNA sequence: TGCGCCAGCAGCTTGGTTGGACTAGCGTTTAGCACAGATACGCAGTATTTT. Its translation is CASSLVGLAFSTDTQYF.

V gene TRBV7-9 combines with J gene TRBJ2-5, with D possibly matching TRBD2 (5 bases). Germline assignment: CDR1 SEHNR and CDR2 FQNEAQ (reference sequence). The CDR3 totals 14 residues. With 1 base removed from V and 5 bases from J, the gap between germline ends came to 11 bases. As DNA, the CDR3 is TGTGCCAGCAGCTTAGGACGGGGTTCGGAGACCCAGTACTTC. Translating it yields CASSLGRGSETQYF.

This clone was found once. The rearrangement joins TRBV6-6 to TRBJ2-4, with 9 bases aligning to TRBD1. Trimming took 6 bases from V and 4 from J; bases not matched to a gene: 7. CDR3 length equals 15 residues. Germline lookup yields CDR1 MNHNY and CDR2 SVGAGI (reference sequence). The CDR3 bases are TGTGCCAGCAGGGACCCCGGACAGGGGAAAAACATTCAGTACTTC. Encoded protein: CASRDPGQGKNIQYF.

The V and J genes are TRBV5-1 and TRBJ2-2; maybe TRBD1 (5 bases). Trimming took off 5 bases at V and 2 bases at J, with 16 bases between the two ends. The CDR3 is 16 residues long. Germline CDR1 and CDR2: SGHRS and YFSETQ. CDR3 protein: CASRQTVGANTGELFF. CDR3 coding DNA: TGCGCCAGCAGGCAGACAGTAGGGGCTAACACCGGGGAGCTGTTTTTT.

The chain uses TRBV6-1 and TRBJ2-5, with 8 nucleotides matching TRBD2. V lost 5 bases and J lost 2; bases outside the gene matches: 1. Looked up from germline, CDR1 is MNHNS and CDR2 is SASEGT. The CDR3 contains 13 residues. CDR3 DNA sequence: TGTGCCAGCAGTACTAGCGGACAAGAGACCCAGTACTTC. Its translation: CASSTSGQETQYF.

This clone was counted once. The chain employs TRBV6-6 and TRBJ1-4, with D possibly TRBD1 on 6 matching bases. This CDR3 contains 16 residues. Germline loops: CDR1 MNHNY, CDR2 SVGAGI (reference sequence). V was shortened by 0 bases and J by 6 bases, with 14 bases between the two germline ends. In nucleotides, the CDR3 is TGTGCCAGCAGTTACTCCGCAGGGGAGATGGATGAAAAACTGTTTTTT. As protein: CASSYSAGEMDEKLFF.

This rearrangement joins TRBV15 to TRBJ1-5; 9 bases line up with TRBD1. Germline V gene data show CDR1 as LNHNV and CDR2 as YYDKDF (reference sequence). V dropped 5 bases and J dropped 11; count of bases not matched to a gene: 10. This CDR3 spans 14 amino acids. CDR3 nucleotides: TGTGCCACCAGCGACCCTAGGAGGGACAGGGCCCAGCATTTT. Amino acid sequence: CATSDPRRDRAQHF.

The rearrangement links TRBV19 to TRBJ2-2, with 11 bases matching TRBD2. With V trimmed by 6 bases and J by 6 bases, 3 bases remained unmatched. The germline gives CDR1 LNHDA, CDR2 SQIVND (reference sequence). The CDR3 has 14 amino acids. The CDR3 is CASRVAGGSGELFF. As DNA, the CDR3 is TGTGCCAGTAGAGTAGCGGGAGGGTCCGGGGAGCTGTTTTTT.